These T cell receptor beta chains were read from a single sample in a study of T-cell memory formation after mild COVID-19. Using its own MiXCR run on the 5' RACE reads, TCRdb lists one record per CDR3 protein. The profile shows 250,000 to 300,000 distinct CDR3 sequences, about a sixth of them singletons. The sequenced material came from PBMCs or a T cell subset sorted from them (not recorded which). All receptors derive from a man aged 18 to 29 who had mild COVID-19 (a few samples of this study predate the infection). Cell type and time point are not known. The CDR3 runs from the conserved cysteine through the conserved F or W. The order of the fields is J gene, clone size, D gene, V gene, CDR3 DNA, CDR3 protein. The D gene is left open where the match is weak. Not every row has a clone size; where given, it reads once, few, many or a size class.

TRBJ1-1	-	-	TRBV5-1	TGCGCCAGCAGCTTGGTGGGTCCCACTGAAGCTTTCTTT	CASSLVGPTEAFF
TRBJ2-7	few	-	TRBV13	TGTGCCAGCAGCCGAGACCGTTCAGTTACCTACGAGCAGTACTTC	CASSRDRSVTYEQYF
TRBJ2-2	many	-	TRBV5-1	TGTGCCAGCAGCTTAGTAGCCGGGAACACCGGGGAGCTGTTTTTT	CASSLVAGNTGELFF
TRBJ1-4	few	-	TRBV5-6	TGTGCCAGCAGCTGGAAGACAGGCTTTAATGAAAAACTGTTTTTT	CASSWKTGFNEKLFF
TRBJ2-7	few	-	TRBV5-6	TGTGCCAGCAGCTACGACCCCGGTACAGCGGACTACGAGCAGTACTTC	CASSYDPGTADYEQYF
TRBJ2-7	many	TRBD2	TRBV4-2	TGTGCCAGCAGCCAAGAAACTAGCGGGTTCAACGAGCAGTACTTC	CASSQETSGFNEQYF
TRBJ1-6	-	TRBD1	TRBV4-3	TGCGCCAGCAGCCAAGAACGTCAGGGGGCTAACAATAATTCACCCCTCCACTTT	CASSQERQGANNNSPLHF
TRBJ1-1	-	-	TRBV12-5	TGTGCTAGTGGGCAACAGGGGAACACTGAAGCTTTCTTT	CASGQQGNTEAFF
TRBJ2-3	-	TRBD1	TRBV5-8	TGTGCCAGCAGCCAGGGACAGTCCCGGCTCGATACGCAGTATTTT	CASSQGQSRLDTQYF
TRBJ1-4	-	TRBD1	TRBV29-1	TGCAGCGTTGCGGGACAGGGAGGGAAAAAACTGTTTTTT	CSVAGQGGKKLFF
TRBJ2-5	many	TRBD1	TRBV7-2	TGTGCCAGCAGCCCAGGGGGGACCCAGTACTTC	CASSPGGTQYF
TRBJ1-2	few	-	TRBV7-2	TGTGCCAGCAGCACCCAATCGGCGGACAATGGCTACACCTTC	CASSTQSADNGYTF
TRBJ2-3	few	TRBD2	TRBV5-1	TGCGCCAGCAGCCCGCTCGGGGGGGCCCTGACAGATACGCAGTATTTT	CASSPLGGALTDTQYF
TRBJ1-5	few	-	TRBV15	TGTGCCACCAGCAGAGATCGGGGGGCCACCCAGCCCCAGCATTTT	CATSRDRGATQPQHF
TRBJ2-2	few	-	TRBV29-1	TGCAGCGTTGAAGATCACAGGGGGGGCACCGGGGAGCTGTTTTTT	CSVEDHRGGTGELFF
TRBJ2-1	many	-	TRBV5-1	TGCGCCAGCAGCTTGGCAGGGGTTGAGCAGTTCTTC	CASSLAGVEQFF
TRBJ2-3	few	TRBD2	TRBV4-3	TGCGCCAGCAGCCAAGAGGGAGCAGCGGGGGGGAACACAGATACGCAGTATTTT	CASSQEGAAGGNTDTQYF
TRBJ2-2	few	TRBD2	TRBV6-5	TGTGCCAGCAGTCCCAGTAGCGGGGGTTCCCGGGAGCTGTTTTTT	CASSPSSGGSRELFF
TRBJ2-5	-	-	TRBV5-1	TGCGCCAGCAGCTTGAGCCCGGGGGAGACCCAGTACTTC	CASSLSPGETQYF
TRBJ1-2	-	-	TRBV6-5	TGTGCCAGCAGTTACTCGATTGAAATGGGCTATGGCTACACCTTC	CASSYSIEMGYGYTF
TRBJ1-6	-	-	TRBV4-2	TGTGCCAGCAGCCAAACAGCCGGGAACCTTGGTTCACCCCTCCACTTT	CASSQTAGNLGSPLHF
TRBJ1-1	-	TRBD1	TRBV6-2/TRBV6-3	TGTGCCAGCAGTTACTCATCCGGGACAGGGGGCACTGAAGCTTTCTTT	CASSYSSGTGGTEAFF
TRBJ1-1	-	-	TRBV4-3	TGCGCCAGCAGCCAAGAGGCGGATGACACTGAAGCTTTCTTT	CASSQEADDTEAFF
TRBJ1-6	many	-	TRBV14	TGTGCCAGCAGCCATTCCCTTTCACCCCTCCACTTT	CASSHSLSPLHF
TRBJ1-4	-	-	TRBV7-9	TGTGCCAGCAGCCTGGGCTTAGGAAAACTGTTTTTT	CASSLGLGKLFF
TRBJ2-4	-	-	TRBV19	TGTGCCAGTAGTTCCCTCGGGGGACCAAAAAACATTCAGTACTTC	CASSSLGGPKNIQYF